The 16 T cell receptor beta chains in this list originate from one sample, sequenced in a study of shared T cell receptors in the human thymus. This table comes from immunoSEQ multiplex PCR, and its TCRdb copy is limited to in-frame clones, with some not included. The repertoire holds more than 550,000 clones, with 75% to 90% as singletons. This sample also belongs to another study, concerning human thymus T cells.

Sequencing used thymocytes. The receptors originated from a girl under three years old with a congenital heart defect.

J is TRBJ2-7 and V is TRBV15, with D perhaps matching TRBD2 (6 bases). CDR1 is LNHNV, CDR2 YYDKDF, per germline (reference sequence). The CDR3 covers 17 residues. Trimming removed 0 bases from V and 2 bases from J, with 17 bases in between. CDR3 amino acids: CATSRERRDRETYEQYF. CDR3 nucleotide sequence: TGTGCCACCAGCAGAGAAAGGAGGGACCGGGAAACCTACGAGCAGTACTTC. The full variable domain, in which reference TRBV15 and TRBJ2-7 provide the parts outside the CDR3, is DAMVIQNPRYQVTQFGKPVTLSCSQTLNHNVMYWYQQKSSQAPKLLFHYYDKDFNNEADTPDNFQSRRPNTSFCFLDIRSPGLGDTAMYLCATSRERRDRETYEQYFGPGTRLTVT.

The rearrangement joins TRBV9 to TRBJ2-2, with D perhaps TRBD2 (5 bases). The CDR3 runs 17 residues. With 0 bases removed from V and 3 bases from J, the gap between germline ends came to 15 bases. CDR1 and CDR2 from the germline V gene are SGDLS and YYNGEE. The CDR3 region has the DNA TGTGCCAGCAGCGTAGAGAAGGGCGGGTCACACACCGGGGAGCTGTTTTTT. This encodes CASSVEKGGSHTGELFF.

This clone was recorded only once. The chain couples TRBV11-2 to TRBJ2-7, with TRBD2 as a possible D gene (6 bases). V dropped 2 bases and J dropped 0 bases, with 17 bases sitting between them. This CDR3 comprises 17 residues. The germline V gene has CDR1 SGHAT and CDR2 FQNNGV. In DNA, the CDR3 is TGTGCCAGCAGCTTAAGGTCCACAGGAGGGAGCTCCTACGAGCAGTACTTC. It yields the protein CASSLRSTGGSSYEQYF.

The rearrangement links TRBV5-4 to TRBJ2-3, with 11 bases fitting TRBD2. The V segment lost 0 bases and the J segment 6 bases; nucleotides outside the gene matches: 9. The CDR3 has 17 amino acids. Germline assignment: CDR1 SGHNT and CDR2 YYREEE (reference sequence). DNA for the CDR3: TGTGCCAGCAGCTTGGCCCTTAGCGGGGGGGCCCCGGATACGCAGTATTTT. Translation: CASSLALSGGAPDTQYF.

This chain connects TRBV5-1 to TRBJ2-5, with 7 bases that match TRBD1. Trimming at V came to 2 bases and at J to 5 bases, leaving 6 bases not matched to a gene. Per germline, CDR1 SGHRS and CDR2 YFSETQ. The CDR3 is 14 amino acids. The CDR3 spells CASSFSGGSETQYF. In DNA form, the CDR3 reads TGCGCCAGCAGCTTCTCAGGGGGATCGGAGACCCAGTACTTC.

The CDR3 spells CASSTRDGREWVYGYTF. CDR3 in DNA: TGTGCCAGTAGTACCCGGGACGGGAGAGAGTGGGTCTATGGCTACACCTTC. This sequence joins TRBV19 and TRBJ1-2, with D perhaps matching TRBD1 (5 bases). Germline V gene lookup returns CDR1 LNHDA and CDR2 SQIVND (reference sequence). The CDR3 contains 17 residues. Trimming pared 4 bases from V and 4 bases from J, leaving 22 bases between. Drawing the rest from reference TRBV19 and TRBJ1-2, the complete variable domain is DGGITQSPKYLFRKEGQNVTLSCEQNLNHDAMYWYRQDPGQGLRLIYYSQIVNDFQKGDIAEGYSVSREKKESFPLTVTSAQKNPTAFYLCASSTRDGREWVYGYTFGSGTRLTVV.

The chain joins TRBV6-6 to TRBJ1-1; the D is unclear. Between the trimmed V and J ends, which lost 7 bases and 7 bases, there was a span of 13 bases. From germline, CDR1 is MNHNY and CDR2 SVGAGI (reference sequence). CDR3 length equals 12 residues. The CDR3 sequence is CASKARRLEAFF. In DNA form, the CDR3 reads TGTGCCAGCAAAGCTAGACGGCTTGAAGCTTTCTTT.

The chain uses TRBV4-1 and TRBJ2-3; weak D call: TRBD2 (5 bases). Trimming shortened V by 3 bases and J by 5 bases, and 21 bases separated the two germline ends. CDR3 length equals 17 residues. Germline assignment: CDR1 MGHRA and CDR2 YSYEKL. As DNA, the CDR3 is TGCGCCAGCAGCCAGAACACTCTAAGGACGGGAAGAGATACGCAGTATTTT. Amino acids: CASSQNTLRTGRDTQYF.

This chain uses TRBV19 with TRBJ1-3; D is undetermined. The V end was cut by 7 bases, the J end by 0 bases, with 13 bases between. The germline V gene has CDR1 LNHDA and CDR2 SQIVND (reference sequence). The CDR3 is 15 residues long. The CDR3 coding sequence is TGTGCCAGTAAGACTCTACCCTCCTCTGGAAACACCATATATTTT. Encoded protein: CASKTLPSSGNTIYF.

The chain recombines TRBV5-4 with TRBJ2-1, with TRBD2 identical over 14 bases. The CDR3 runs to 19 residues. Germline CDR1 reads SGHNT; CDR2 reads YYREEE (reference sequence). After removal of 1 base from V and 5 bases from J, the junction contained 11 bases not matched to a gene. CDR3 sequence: CASSLSGLAGGPLNNEQFF. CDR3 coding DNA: TGTGCCAGCAGCTTGTCCGGACTAGCGGGGGGCCCTTTGAACAATGAGCAGTTCTTC.

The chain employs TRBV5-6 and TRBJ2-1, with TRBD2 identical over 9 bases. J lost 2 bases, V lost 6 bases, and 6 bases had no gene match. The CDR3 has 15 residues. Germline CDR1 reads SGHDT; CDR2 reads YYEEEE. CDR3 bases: TGTGCCAGCACACTTCTAGCGGGGCCCTACAATGAGCAGTTCTTC. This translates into CASTLLAGPYNEQFF.

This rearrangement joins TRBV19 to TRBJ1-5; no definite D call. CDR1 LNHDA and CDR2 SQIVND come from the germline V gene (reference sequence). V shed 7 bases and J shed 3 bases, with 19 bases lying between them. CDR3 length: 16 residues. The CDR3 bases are TGTGCCAGTATCCCCCAAGGCAGAGAGGCCAATCAGCCCCAGCATTTT. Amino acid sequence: CASIPQGREANQPQHF.

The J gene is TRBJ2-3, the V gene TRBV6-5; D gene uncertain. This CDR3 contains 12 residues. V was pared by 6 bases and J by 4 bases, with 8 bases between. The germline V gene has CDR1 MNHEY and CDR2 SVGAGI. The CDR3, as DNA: TGTGCCAGCAGCGGAGACCCAGATACGCAGTATTTT. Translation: CASSGDPDTQYF.

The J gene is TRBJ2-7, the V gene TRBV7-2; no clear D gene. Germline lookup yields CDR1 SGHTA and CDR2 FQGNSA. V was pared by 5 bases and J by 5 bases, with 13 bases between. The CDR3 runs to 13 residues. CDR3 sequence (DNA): TGTGCCAGCAGCCTAAACCCTTCTAACGAGCAGTACTTC. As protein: CASSLNPSNEQYF.

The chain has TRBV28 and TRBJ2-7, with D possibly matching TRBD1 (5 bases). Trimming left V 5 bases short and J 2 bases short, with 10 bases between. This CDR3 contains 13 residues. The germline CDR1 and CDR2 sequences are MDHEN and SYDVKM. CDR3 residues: CASSPRQPYEQYF. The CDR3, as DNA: TGTGCCAGCAGTCCTCGACAGCCCTACGAGCAGTACTTC.

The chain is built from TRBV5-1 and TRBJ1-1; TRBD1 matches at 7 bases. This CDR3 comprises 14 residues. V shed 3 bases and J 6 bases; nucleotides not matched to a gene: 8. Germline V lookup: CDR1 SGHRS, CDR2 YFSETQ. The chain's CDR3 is CASSSGTEIPEAFF. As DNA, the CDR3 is TGCGCCAGCAGCTCCGGGACAGAAATCCCTGAAGCTTTCTTT.